These 21 T cell receptor beta chains were sequenced from one sample in a study of cytomegalovirus exposure and HLA in healthy donors (dated by TCRdb to about 2017). The method behind the library was the immunoSEQ multiplex PCR assay. The multiplex PCR relied on a mix of 60 forward primers for TCR Vbeta segments and 13 reverse primers for TCR Jbeta segments. TCRdb took this table from immuneACCESS and kept in-frame rearrangements with V and J called. Such tables lack part of the clones; where checked against another copy, unresolved V genes explain under half of the gap, and the rest is unexplained. In all, the sample holds some 60,000 clones, and more than 70% of those were seen once. The ten largest clonotypes hold roughly 5.3% of the sample. What was sequenced was PBMCs. The receptors originated from a woman younger than 45 in good health and CMV-seronegative.

In this sample, this clone turned up once. In nucleotides, the CDR3 is TGTGCCAGCAGCACGGACAGAGCCTACGAGCAGTACGTC. This encodes CASSTDRAYEQYV. The V call is TRBV7-8, the J call TRBJ2-7, with a tentative D call TRBD1 (6 bases). Between the trimmed V and J ends, which lost 5 bases and 2 bases, there was a span of 10 bases. The germline V gene has CDR1 SGHVS and CDR2 FQNEAQ. The CDR3 has 13 residues.

The V gene is TRBV5-6, the J gene TRBJ2-5, with TRBD2 matching 9 bases. The J call may not be correct, given that the DNA end is closer to TRBJ2-7. Germline V gives CDR1 SGHDT, CDR2 YYEEEE. The CDR3 length is 15 residues. The CDR3 nucleotides are TGTGCCAGCAGCTTGGGTAGCGGGAGCTCCTACGAGCAGTACTTC. Translated, it gives CASSLGSGSSYEQYF.

The V gene is TRBV30, the J gene TRBJ2-3; D possibly corresponds to TRBD2 (7 bases). This CDR3 is 15 amino acids long. Trimming cost V 2 bases and J 2 bases, with 14 bases left between them. Germline values: CDR1 GTSNPN, CDR2 SVGIG (reference sequence). The DNA for the CDR3 is TGTGCCTGGAGTTATACAGGGAGGGACACAGATACGCAGTATTTT. Its translation: CAWSYTGRDTDTQYF.

V and J are TRBV19 and TRBJ2-5; D is unresolved. Germline V gene sequence: CDR1 LNHDA, CDR2 SQIVND (reference sequence). Trimming took 4 bases from V and 2 from J, leaving 11 bases between them. The CDR3 is 14 residues long. CDR3 DNA sequence: TGTGCCAGTAGTACCGCAGCGTCGCAAGAGACCCAGTACTTC. This encodes CASSTAASQETQYF.

The chain links TRBV4-1 to TRBJ2-7, with D possibly matching TRBD1 (9 bases). Germline V gene sequence: CDR1 MGHRA, CDR2 YSYEKL. V was cut by 6 bases and J by 2 bases, with 20 bases left in between. CDR3 length equals 16 residues. The CDR3 protein is CASSPRGQGLAYEQYF. Here the CDR3 DNA reads TGCGCCAGCAGTCCTAGGGGACAGGGACTAGCCTACGAGCAGTACTTC.

The J gene is TRBJ2-3, the V gene TRBV30; D is undetermined. CDR3 size: 12 residues. The germline CDR1 and CDR2 sequences are GTSNPN and SVGIG (reference sequence). V was shortened by 4 bases and J by 4 bases, with 9 bases between the two germline ends. The CDR3 DNA sequence: TGTGCCTGGATACCCTCGGCAGATACGCAGTATTTT. This encodes CAWIPSADTQYF.

The gene calls are TRBV10-1 and TRBJ2-1; TRBD2 matches 10 bases. Germline CDR1 is WNHNN and CDR2 is SYGVQD (reference sequence). The CDR3 runs 15 residues. Germline trimming cut 3 bases from V and 9 bases from J; bases unmatched to any gene: 8. Here the CDR3 DNA reads TGCGCCAGCAGTGATGTGTCTAGCGGGAGAGGTGAGCAGTTCTTC. Encoded protein: CASSDVSSGRGEQFF.

In its sample, this clone was seen a few times. V is TRBV6-5 and J is TRBJ2-7, with D tentatively TRBD2 (6 bases). The CDR3 loop spans 13 amino acids. The V end was cut by 7 bases, the J end by 3 bases, with 13 bases between. CDR1 and CDR2 (germline): MNHEY, SVGAGI. The CDR3 DNA follows: TGTGCCAGCACCATAGGAGGGGACTACGAGCAGTACGTC. Translating it yields CASTIGGDYEQYV.

The chain employs TRBV14 and TRBJ2-5; D is uncertain. The CDR3 is made up of 16 amino acids. V lost 1 base to trimming and J lost 1 base, with 13 bases between them. Germline loops: CDR1 SGHDN, CDR2 FVKESK. The CDR3 DNA sequence: TGTGCCAGCAGCCAAGCAAGCACTTTTTTCCAAGAGACCCAGTACTTC. This codes for CASSQASTFFQETQYF.

The chain carries TRBV30 and TRBJ1-2, with TRBD1 identical over 12 bases. The V gene's germline CDR1 is GTSNPN and CDR2 SVGIG (reference sequence). Trimming removed 5 bases from V and 8 bases from J; junction bases left unmatched: 15. The CDR3 contains 16 residues. The CDR3 loop is CAWFLPPGQGAGGYTF. The DNA of the CDR3 is TGTGCCTGGTTTTTACCCCCGGGACAGGGGGCCGGGGGCTACACCTTC.

The chain joins TRBV9 to TRBJ2-1, with D uncertain. This CDR3 is built from 16 residues. Germline lookup yields CDR1 SGDLS and CDR2 YYNGEE. V lost 2 bases, J lost 4 bases, and 16 bases lay in between. CDR3: CASSVTTEFEYNEQFF. DNA for the CDR3: TGTGCCAGCAGCGTGACCACGGAGTTTGAATACAATGAGCAGTTCTTC.

As DNA, the CDR3 is TGTGCCAGCAGCGAGAGGGCGGGAGGTTCCAACAATGAGCAGTTCTTC. This gives the protein CASSERAGGSNNEQFF. The gene calls are TRBV9 and TRBJ2-1; 8 bases line up with TRBD2. Trimming took 3 bases from V and 5 from J; bases not matched to a gene: 10. Germline CDR1 reads SGDLS; CDR2 reads YYNGEE. This CDR3 is 16 amino acids long.

Written as DNA, the CDR3 is TGTGCCAGCAGCTTAGGAGCGGGAGGGACCACCGGGGAGCTGTTTTTT. As protein: CASSLGAGGTTGELFF. This chain uses TRBV7-6 with TRBJ2-2, with 10 positions matching TRBD2. V was clipped by 1 base and J by 4 bases; unmatched bases: 3. The CDR3 has 16 residues. Germline CDR1 and CDR2: SGHVS and FNYEAQ.

V and J are TRBV30 and TRBJ1-5; 7 positions agree with TRBD1. Germline CDR1 is GTSNPN and CDR2 is SVGIG (reference sequence). The CDR3 loop spans 15 amino acids. With V trimmed by 6 bases and J by 2 bases, 10 bases remained unmatched. CDR3 DNA: TGTGCCTGCCGTGGTGAGGGGGCTGGCAATCAGCCCCAGCATTTT. This translates into CACRGEGAGNQPQHF.

The rearrangement links TRBV27 to TRBJ1-3, with unresolved D. This CDR3 region has 15 residues. Germline loops: CDR1 MNHEY, CDR2 SMNVEV (reference sequence). Trimming removed 2 bases at V and 3 bases at J, with 11 bases between. The CDR3 sequence is CASSLNRASGNTIYF. In DNA, the CDR3 is TGTGCCAGCAGTTTAAATCGAGCGAGTGGAAACACCATATATTTT.

As for this clone: An end of the junction differs from the germline gene, which may be a read error. The chain has TRBV30 and TRBJ1-3; D unclear. There are 14 residues in the CDR3. Looked up from germline, CDR1 is GTSNPN and CDR2 is SVGIG (reference sequence). The CDR3 is CTWSSGGTGNTIYF. CDR3 nucleotides: TGTACCTGGTCCTCAGGAGGAACTGGAAACACCATATATTTT.

The chain is built from TRBV27 and TRBJ1-5, with a possible D match to TRBD1 (6 bases). In germline, CDR1 is MNHEY, CDR2 SMNVEV (reference sequence). Trimming stripped 7 bases from V and 0 bases from J, with 10 bases between. The CDR3 totals 14 residues. The chain's CDR3 is CASTWTVSNQPQHF. In nucleotides, the CDR3 is TGTGCCAGCACTTGGACAGTTAGCAATCAGCCCCAGCATTTT.

The J gene is TRBJ1-2, the V gene TRBV6-5; D gene uncertain. From germline, CDR1 is MNHEY and CDR2 SVGAGI. The CDR3 is 13 amino acids. The ends were cut back, 1 base at V and 2 bases at J, with 5 bases in the middle. CDR3 sequence: CASSYYQNYGYTF. CDR3 nucleotide sequence: TGTGCCAGCAGTTACTACCAGAACTATGGCTACACCTTC.

CDR3 loop: CASSIGPGGHYEQYV. The CDR3 DNA is TGTGCCAGTAGTATAGGCCCAGGGGGCCACTACGAGCAGTACGTC. The J gene is TRBJ2-7, the V gene TRBV19, with TRBD1 identical over 8 bases. The CDR3 runs to 15 residues. Per the germline V gene, CDR1 is LNHDA and CDR2 is SQIVND (reference sequence). Unmatched junction bases numbered 5, after V lost 1 base and J lost 3 bases.

This sequence joins TRBV27 and TRBJ2-2; D gene ambiguous. Trimming cost V 4 bases and J 8 bases, with 11 bases left between them. Per germline, CDR1 MNHEY and CDR2 SMNVEV (reference sequence). The CDR3 is made up of 13 amino acids. The CDR3 spells CASSYTSVGELFF. DNA for the CDR3: TGTGCCAGCAGTTATACAAGCGTTGGGGAGCTGTTTTTT.

The chain couples TRBV28 to TRBJ2-7; a weak D match, TRBD2 (6 bases). CDR1 is MDHEN and CDR2 is SYDVKM in the germline V gene. This CDR3 contains 14 residues. The V gene lost 2 bases and the J gene lost 4 bases, with 12 bases spanning the gap. The CDR3 is CASSLEGTGYEQYF. CDR3 sequence (DNA): TGTGCCAGCAGTTTAGAGGGGACTGGGTACGAGCAGTACTTC. Full variable domain (remainder filled in from reference TRBV28 and TRBJ2-7): DVKVTQSSRYLVKRTGEKVFLECVQDMDHENMFWYRQDPGLGLRLIYFSYDVKMKEKGDIPEGYSVSREKKERFSLILESASTNQTSMYLCASSLEGTGYEQYFGPGTRLTVT.